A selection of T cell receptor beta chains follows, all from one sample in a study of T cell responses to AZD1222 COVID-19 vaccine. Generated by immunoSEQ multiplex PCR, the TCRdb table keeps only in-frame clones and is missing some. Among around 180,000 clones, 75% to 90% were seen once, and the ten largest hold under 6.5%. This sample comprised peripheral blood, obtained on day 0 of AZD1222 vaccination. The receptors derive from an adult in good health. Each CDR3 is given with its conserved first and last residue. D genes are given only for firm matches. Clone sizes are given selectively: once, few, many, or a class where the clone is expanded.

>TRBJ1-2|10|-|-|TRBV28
TGTGCCAGCAGTTTACGAGGCTACACCTTC
CASSLRGYTF
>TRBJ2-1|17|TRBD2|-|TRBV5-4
TGTGCCAGCAGTCCGACTAGCGGGAGACTCTCCTACAATGAGCAGTTCTTC
CASSPTSGRLSYNEQFF
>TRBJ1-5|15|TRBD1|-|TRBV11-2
TGTGCCAGCAGCTTGGGGACAGTGGGGGTATCAGCCCAGCATTTT
CASSLGTVGVSAQHF
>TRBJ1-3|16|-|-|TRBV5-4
TGTGCCAGCAGCTTGCCAGGCAGGGATATGGGAAACACCATATATTTT
CASSLPGRDMGNTIYF
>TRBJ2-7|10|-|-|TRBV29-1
TGCATCGTACACGTCCCCGAGCAGTACTTC
CIVHVPEQYF
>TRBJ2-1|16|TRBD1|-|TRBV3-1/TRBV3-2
TGTGCCAGCAGCCAAGATAGGACAGGGGGATGGAGTGAGCAGTTCTTC
CASSQDRTGGWSEQFF
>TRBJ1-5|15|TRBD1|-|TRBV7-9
TGTGCCAGCAGCCAGGGGGACGGGGGCAATCAGCCCCAGCATTTT
CASSQGDGGNQPQHF
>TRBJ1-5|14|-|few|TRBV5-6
TGTGCCAGCAGCCAGGACGGGGGTAATCAGCCCCAGCATTTT
CASSQDGGNQPQHF
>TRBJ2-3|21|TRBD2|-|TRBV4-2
TGTGCCAGCAGCCAAGAAACTAGCGGGAGGGGAGTAGTAGGGTCGTCAGATACGCAGTATTTT
CASSQETSGRGVVGSSDTQYF
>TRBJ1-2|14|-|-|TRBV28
TGTGCCAGCAGTTTAGAGCGCAGGGTAGGAGGCTACACCTTC
CASSLERRVGGYTF
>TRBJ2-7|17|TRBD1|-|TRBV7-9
TGTGCCAGCAGAGGATCGGAGGGACAGGGGGCGCTTGGCGAGCAGTACTTC
CASRGSEGQGALGEQYF
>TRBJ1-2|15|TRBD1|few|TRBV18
TGTGCCAGCTCAGGGGACAGGGCCGCCAACTATGGCTACACCTTC
CASSGDRAANYGYTF
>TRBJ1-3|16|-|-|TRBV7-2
TGTGCCAGCAGCTTAAGCGGGGCCTACTCTGGAAACACCATATATTTT
CASSLSGAYSGNTIYF
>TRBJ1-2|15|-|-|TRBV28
TGTGCCAGCAGTTTGTCAGGCCGGCAGGACTATGGCTACACCTTC
CASSLSGRQDYGYTF
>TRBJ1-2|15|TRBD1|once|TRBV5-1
TGCGCCAGCAGCCCAACAGGGGGCGCGGACTATGGCTACACCTTC
CASSPTGGADYGYTF
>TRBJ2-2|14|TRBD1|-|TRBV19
TGTGCCAGTAGTCCGGCAGGGGGCACCGGGGAGCTGTTTTTT
CASSPAGGTGELFF
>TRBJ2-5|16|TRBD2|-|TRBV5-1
TGCGCCAGCAGCTATACTAGCGGGGGCGGAATAGAGACCCAGTACTTC
CASSYTSGGGIETQYF
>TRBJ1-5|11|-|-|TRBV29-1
TGCAGCGCCCGGAAGCATCAGCCCCAGCATTTT
CSARKHQPQHF